The clone carrying this T cell receptor (beta chain) was seen a single time. This CDR3 region has 14 residues. The V end lost 6 bases, the J end lost 2 bases, and 11 bases lay between the germline ends. The germline V gene encodes CDR1 LNHDA and CDR2 SQIVND (reference sequence). Assay: immunoSEQ multiplex PCR; the TCRdb copy retains only in-frame clones and omits some. Of nearly 95,000 clones listed, around 90% are singletons. The data were obtained in a study of blood T cell repertoires in COVID-19. The chain carries TRBV19 and TRBJ2-1; D might be TRBD1 (6 bases). This receptor was taken from a human donor with active COVID-19. The donor label of this sample is uncertain. The sample taken for sequencing was peripheral blood. In DNA form, the CDR3 reads TGTGCCAGTAGACAGGGAAAGGCCTACAATGAGCAGTTCTTC. As protein: CASRQGKAYNEQFF.